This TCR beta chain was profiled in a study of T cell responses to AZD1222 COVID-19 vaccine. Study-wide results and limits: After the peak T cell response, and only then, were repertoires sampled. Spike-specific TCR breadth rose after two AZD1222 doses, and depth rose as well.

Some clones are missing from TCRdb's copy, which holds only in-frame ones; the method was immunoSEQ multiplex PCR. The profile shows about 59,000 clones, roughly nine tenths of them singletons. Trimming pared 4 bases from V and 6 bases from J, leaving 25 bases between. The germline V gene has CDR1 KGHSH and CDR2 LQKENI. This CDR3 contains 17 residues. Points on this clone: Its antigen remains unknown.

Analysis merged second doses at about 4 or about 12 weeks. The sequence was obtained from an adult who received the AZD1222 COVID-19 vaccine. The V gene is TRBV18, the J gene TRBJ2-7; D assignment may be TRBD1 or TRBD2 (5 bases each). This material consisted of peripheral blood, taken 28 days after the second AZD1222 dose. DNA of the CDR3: TGTGCCAGCTCACAACCGGGTACGGCCGTGGGGACGCGCGAGCAGTACTTC. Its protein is CASSQPGTAVGTREQYF.